One sample yielded the 18 T cell receptor beta chains listed below, sequenced in a study of cytomegalovirus exposure and HLA in healthy donors. A multiplex PCR was run with 60 Vbeta primers and 13 Jbeta primers. Clones were sequenced by immunoSEQ multiplex PCR, and TCRdb holds only the in-frame ones, with some missing. The table includes 90,000 to 100,000 clones, approximately 79% detected once. Sequenced input: PBMCs. These receptors all come from a woman aged 55-70 years in good health and CMV-seropositive.

The chain has TRBV5-4 and TRBJ1-1; TRBD1 agrees at 7 bases. Germline trimming cut 0 bases from V and 1 base from J; bases unmatched to any gene: 3. The CDR3 loop spans 15 amino acids. Germline CDR1 reads SGHNT; CDR2 reads YYREEE (reference sequence). CDR3 loop: CASSLGWTGNTEAFF. As DNA, the CDR3 is TGTGCCAGCAGCTTGGGATGGACAGGGAACACTGAAGCTTTCTTT.

The rearrangement uses TRBV18 and TRBJ1-5; D remains ambiguous. V dropped 6 bases and J dropped 2 bases, with 11 bases sitting between them. CDR1 is KGHSH, CDR2 LQKENI, per germline. This CDR3 is built from 14 residues. The CDR3 bases are TGTGCCAGCTCTAGGGCGGGAGGCAATCAGCCCCAGCATTTT. Translating it yields CASSRAGGNQPQHF. Variable domain in full (rest from reference TRBV18 and TRBJ1-5): NAGVMQNPRHLVRRRGQEARLRCSPMKGHSHVYWYRQLPEEGLKFMVYLQKENIIDESGMPKERFSAEFPKEGPSILRIQQVVRGDSAAYFCASSRAGGNQPQHFGDGTRLSIL.

This clone has only one observation. The rearrangement uses TRBV6-1 and TRBJ2-7, with 7 nucleotides matching TRBD1. The germline V gene has CDR1 MNHNS and CDR2 SASEGT. The CDR3 is 14 amino acids. The J segment lost 3 bases and the V segment lost 2 bases, leaving 4 bases of the junction unmatched. The CDR3: CASSEFGTVYEQYF. In DNA form, the CDR3 reads TGTGCCAGCAGTGAATTCGGGACAGTCTACGAGCAGTACTTC.

There are a few counts of this clone. V usage is TRBV5-5 and J usage is TRBJ1-2, with 8 bases that match TRBD1. CDR3 size: 14 residues. The trim removed 0 bases at V and 4 bases at J, leaving 2 bases unmatched. Per the germline V gene, CDR1 is SGHKS and CDR2 is YYEKEE (reference sequence). CDR3 sequence reads: CASSLGQGIYGYTF. The CDR3 DNA is TGTGCCAGCAGCTTGGGACAGGGGATCTATGGCTACACCTTC.

V gene TRBV19 combines with J gene TRBJ1-1; D ambiguous. Deletions cut 3 bases from V and 1 base from J, with 6 bases between. The CDR3 runs to 13 residues. Germline V CDR1 and CDR2: LNHDA, SQIVND (reference sequence). The CDR3 nucleotides are TGTGCCAGTAGTATGGAGCAGAACACTGAAGCTTTCTTT. As protein: CASSMEQNTEAFF. Looking up the rest from reference TRBV19 and TRBJ1-1 gives the full variable domain: DGGITQSPKYLFRKEGQNVTLSCEQNLNHDAMYWYRQDPGQGLRLIYYSQIVNDFQKGDIAEGYSVSREKKESFPLTVTSAQKNPTAFYLCASSMEQNTEAFFGQGTRLTVV.

The gene calls are TRBV18 and TRBJ1-3, with unresolved D. The V and J ends lost 6 bases and 0 bases respectively, with 12 bases between them. This CDR3 contains 15 residues. Germline CDR1 and CDR2: KGHSH and LQKENI. The CDR3 bases are TGTGCCAGCTCGCTTACACGTCTCTCTGGAAACACCATATATTTT. This gives the protein CASSLTRLSGNTIYF.

There are a few counts of this clone. Other DNA sequences in the same sample also yield this CDR3. V is TRBV18 and J is TRBJ1-1, with no clear D. V lost 3 bases to trimming and J lost 2 bases, with 7 bases between them. Germline CDR1 KGHSH, CDR2 LQKENI. CDR3 length equals 13 residues. CDR3 amino acids: CASSPGLNTEAFF. CDR3 DNA: TGTGCCAGCTCACCGGGCCTAAACACTGAAGCTTTCTTT.

This sequence joins TRBV14 and TRBJ2-5; 7 bases align to TRBD2. The CDR3 is 16 amino acids. V lost 1 base to trimming and J lost 4 bases; unmatched junction nucleotides: 9. The germline V gene has CDR1 SGHDN and CDR2 FVKESK. CDR3 in DNA: TGTGCCAGCAGCCAAGCCCGAGCGGGGTTTGGAGAGACCCAGTACTTC. Protein product: CASSQARAGFGETQYF.

The sample holds a few counts of this clone. The chain carries TRBV27 and TRBJ2-7, with TRBD1 identical over 7 bases. Germline trimming cut 2 bases from V and 2 bases from J; bases unmatched to any gene: 6. The CDR3 loop spans 15 amino acids. From germline, CDR1 is MNHEY and CDR2 SMNVEV (reference sequence). CDR3 residues: CASSLAWTGTYEQYF. CDR3 sequence (DNA): TGTGCCAGCAGTTTAGCCTGGACAGGTACCTACGAGCAGTACTTC.

V gene TRBV7-8 combines with J gene TRBJ2-5; D is ambiguous. CDR1 is SGHVS and CDR2 is FQNEAQ in the germline V gene. The CDR3 is 12 amino acids. The V end lost 2 bases, the J end lost 5 bases, and 6 bases lay between the germline ends. As DNA, the CDR3 is TGTGCCAGCAGCTTATTTGAGGAGACCCAGTACTTC. This codes for CASSLFEETQYF.

The chain employs TRBV5-5 and TRBJ1-1; no reliable D call. The CDR3 has 14 residues. Trimming shortened V by 4 bases and J by 4 bases, and 14 bases separated the two germline ends. The germline V gene encodes CDR1 SGHKS and CDR2 YYEKEE (reference sequence). The CDR3 nucleotides are TGTGCCAGCAGCCGTCGTCCAGCGATCACTGAAGCTTTCTTT. This codes for CASSRRPAITEAFF.

The rearrangement links TRBV30 to TRBJ2-5, with D uncertain. The tail of the sequence fits TRBJ2-7 better, so the J call may be wrong. Germline V CDR1 and CDR2: GTSNPN, SVGIG (reference sequence). This CDR3 has 15 residues. This CDR3 is CAWSVQVTQGSEQYF. DNA of the CDR3: TGTGCCTGGAGTGTACAAGTGACCCAAGGCAGCGAGCAGTACTTC.

This rearrangement joins TRBV27 to TRBJ1-2; 10 positions agree with TRBD1. Germline lookup yields CDR1 MNHEY and CDR2 SMNVEV (reference sequence). Unmatched junction bases numbered 9, after V lost 5 bases and J lost 9 bases. The CDR3 has 14 residues. Here the CDR3 DNA reads TGTGCCAGCAGTCCCGGGGACAGGGGACTGCGCTACACCTTC. Translated, it gives CASSPGDRGLRYTF.

This clone was recorded a few times. This chain links TRBV14 with TRBJ2-5; a possible D gene is TRBD1 (6 bases). CDR1 and CDR2 from the germline V gene are SGHDN and FVKESK. With 3 bases removed from V and 5 bases from J, the gap between germline ends came to 13 bases. The CDR3 contains 14 residues. CDR3 residues: CASSQGARSETQYF. The CDR3 coding sequence is TGTGCCAGCAGCCAGGGGGCTAGAAGCGAGACCCAGTACTTC.

The chain joins TRBV5-6 to TRBJ1-4, with a weak D call TRBD1 (6 bases). The V end lost 4 bases, the J end lost 4 bases, and 11 bases lay between the germline ends. Germline V gives CDR1 SGHDT, CDR2 YYEEEE. The CDR3 spans 14 residues. The CDR3 loop reads CASSPGTLNEKLFF. The CDR3 coding sequence is TGTGCCAGCAGCCCCGGGACACTTAATGAAAAACTGTTTTTT.

V is TRBV28 and J is TRBJ2-7, with D possibly TRBD1 on 6 matching bases. The germline V gene encodes CDR1 MDHEN and CDR2 SYDVKM. With 5 bases removed from V and 1 base from J, the gap between germline ends came to 18 bases. The CDR3 length is 16 residues. The DNA of the CDR3 is TGTGCCAGCAGTCTAACAGGGATTACAAATTCCTACGAGCAGTACTTC. Residues: CASSLTGITNSYEQYF.

This clone was observed a handful of times. J is TRBJ1-4 and V is TRBV27; 11 bases agree with TRBD1. Germline V gene data show CDR1 as MNHEY and CDR2 as SMNVEV (reference sequence). The ends lost 7 bases at V and 8 bases at J; junction bases unmatched: 3. This CDR3 has 13 residues. CDR3 protein: CASTGTGGEKLFF. The CDR3 DNA is TGTGCCAGCACAGGGACAGGGGGAGAAAAACTGTTTTTT.

This rearrangement joins TRBV5-1 to TRBJ2-2; the D gene is possibly TRBD1 (6 bases). This CDR3 has 13 residues. V gave up 7 bases and J gave up 1 base, with 8 bases separating them. The germline V gene encodes CDR1 SGHRS and CDR2 YFSETQ. The CDR3 DNA is TGCGCCAGCCCAGGGGTGAACACCGGGGAGCTGTTTTTT. This translates into CASPGVNTGELFF.